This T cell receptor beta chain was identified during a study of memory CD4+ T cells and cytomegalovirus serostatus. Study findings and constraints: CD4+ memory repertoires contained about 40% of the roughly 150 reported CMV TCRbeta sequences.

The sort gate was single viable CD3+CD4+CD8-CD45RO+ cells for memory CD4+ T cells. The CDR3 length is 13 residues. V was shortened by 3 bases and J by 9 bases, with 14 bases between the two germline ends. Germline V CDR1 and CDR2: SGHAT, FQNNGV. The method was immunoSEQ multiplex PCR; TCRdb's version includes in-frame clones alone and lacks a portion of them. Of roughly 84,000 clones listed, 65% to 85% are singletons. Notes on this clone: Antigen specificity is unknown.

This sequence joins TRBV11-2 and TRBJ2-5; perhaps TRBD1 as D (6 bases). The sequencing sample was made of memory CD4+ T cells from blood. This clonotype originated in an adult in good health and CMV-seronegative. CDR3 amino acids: CASSLGAPQPQYF. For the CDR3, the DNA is TGTGCCAGCAGCTTGGGGGCCCCGCAGCCCCAGTACTTC.